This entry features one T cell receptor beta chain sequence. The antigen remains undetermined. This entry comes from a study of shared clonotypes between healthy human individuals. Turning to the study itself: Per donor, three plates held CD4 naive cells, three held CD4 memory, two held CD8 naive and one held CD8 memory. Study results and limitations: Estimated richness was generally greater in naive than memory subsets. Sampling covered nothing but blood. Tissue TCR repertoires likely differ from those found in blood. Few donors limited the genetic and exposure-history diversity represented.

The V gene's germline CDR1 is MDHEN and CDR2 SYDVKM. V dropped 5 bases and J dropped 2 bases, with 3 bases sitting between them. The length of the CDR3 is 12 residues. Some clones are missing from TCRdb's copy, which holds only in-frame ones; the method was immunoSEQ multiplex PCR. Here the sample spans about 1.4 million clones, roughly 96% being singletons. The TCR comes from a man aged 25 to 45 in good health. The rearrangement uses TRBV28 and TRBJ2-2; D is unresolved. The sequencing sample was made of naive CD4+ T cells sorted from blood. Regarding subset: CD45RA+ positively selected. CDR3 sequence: CASSHNTGELFF. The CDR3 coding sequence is TGTGCCAGCAGTCATAACACCGGGGAGCTGTTTTTT.